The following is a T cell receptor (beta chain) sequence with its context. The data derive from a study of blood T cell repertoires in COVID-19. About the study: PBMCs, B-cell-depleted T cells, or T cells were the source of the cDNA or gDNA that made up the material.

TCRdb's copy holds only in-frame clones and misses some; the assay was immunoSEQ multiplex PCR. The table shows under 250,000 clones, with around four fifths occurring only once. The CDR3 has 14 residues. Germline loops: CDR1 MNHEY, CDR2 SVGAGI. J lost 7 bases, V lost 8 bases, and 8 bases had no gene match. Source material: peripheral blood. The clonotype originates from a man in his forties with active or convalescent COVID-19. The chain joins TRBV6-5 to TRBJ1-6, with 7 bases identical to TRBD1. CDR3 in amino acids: CASHNRGPNSPLHF. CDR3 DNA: TGTGCCAGCCATAACAGGGGCCCCAATTCACCCCTCCACTTT.